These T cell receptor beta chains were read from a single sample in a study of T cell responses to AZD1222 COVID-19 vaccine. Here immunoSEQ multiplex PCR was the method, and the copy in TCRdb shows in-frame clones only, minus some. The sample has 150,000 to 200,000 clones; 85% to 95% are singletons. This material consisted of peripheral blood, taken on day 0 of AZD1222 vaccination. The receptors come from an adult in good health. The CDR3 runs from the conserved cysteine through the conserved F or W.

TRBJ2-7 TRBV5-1 CASSSPGYEQYF
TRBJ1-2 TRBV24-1 CATSDVRDVKFFSLGYTF
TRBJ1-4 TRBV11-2 CASSQSGKLFF
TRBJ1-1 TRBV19 CASSMSRVRNTEAFF
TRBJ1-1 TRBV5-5 CASSSPQGGHRTEAFF
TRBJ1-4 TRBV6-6 CASIGNIREKLFF
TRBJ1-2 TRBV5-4 CASSSTGVYGYTF
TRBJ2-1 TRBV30 CAWSVLENEQFF
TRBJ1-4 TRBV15 CATSWVINEKLFF
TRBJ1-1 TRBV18 CASCTEPATEAFF
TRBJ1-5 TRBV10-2 CASSSTGPNQPQHF
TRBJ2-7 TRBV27 CASSLSAIKAGYEQYF
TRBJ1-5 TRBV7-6 CASSPGQGQPQHF
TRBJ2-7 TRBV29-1 CSVGDLAGTTHEQYF
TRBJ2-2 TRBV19 CASSTAGTLNTGELFF
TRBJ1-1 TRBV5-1 CASSLGTGITEAFF
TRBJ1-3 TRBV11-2 CASSRRVFYSGNTIYF